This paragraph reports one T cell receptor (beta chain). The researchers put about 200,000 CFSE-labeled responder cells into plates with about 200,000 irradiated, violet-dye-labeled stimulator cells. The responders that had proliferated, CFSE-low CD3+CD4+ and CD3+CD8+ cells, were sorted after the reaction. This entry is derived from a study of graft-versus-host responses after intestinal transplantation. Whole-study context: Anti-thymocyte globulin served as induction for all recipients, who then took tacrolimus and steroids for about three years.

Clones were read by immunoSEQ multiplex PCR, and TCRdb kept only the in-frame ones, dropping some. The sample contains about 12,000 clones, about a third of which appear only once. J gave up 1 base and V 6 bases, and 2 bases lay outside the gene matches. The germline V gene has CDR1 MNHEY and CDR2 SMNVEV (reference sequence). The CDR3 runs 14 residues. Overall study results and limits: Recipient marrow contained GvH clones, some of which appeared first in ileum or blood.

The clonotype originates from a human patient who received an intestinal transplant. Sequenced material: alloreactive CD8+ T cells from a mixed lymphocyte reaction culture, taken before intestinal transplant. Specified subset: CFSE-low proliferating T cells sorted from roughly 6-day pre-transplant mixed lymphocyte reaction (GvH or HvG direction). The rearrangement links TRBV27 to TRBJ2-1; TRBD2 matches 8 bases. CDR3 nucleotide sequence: TGTGCCAGCAGCACTAGCGGTTCCTACAATGAGCAGTTCTTC. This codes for CASSTSGSYNEQFF.